This T cell receptor (beta chain) was identified during a study of cytomegalovirus exposure and HLA in healthy donors. Whole-study context: The 120 validation repertoires used the same platform as the roughly 700 first-cohort repertoires (as reported by a later analysis). Findings and caveats of the study: With high specificity and sensitivity, the classifier reportedly diagnosed cytomegalovirus status. Rare TCR sequences dominated, though some public TCRs recurred in many donors. Confirmation in vitro established that three CMV-associated chains were specific for CMV antigens.

Clones were sequenced by immunoSEQ multiplex PCR, and TCRdb holds only the in-frame ones, with some missing. The table shows 110,000 or so clones, with approximately 88% occurring only once. Per germline, CDR1 MNHNY and CDR2 SVGAGI (reference sequence). V lost 2 bases and J 7 bases, leaving 11 bases between the germline ends. The CDR3 length is 13 residues. On this clone itself: Its antigen is still unknown.

V and J are TRBV6-6 and TRBJ1-1; D is undetermined. The clonotype comes from a man between 18 and 29 years old in good health and CMV-seronegative. The sequenced sample was PBMCs. CDR3 sequence (DNA): TGTGCCAGCAGTTACGCAAGTCCGGGTGAAGCTTTCTTT. This sequence encodes CASSYASPGEAFF.